The 30 T cell receptor beta chains reported below all come from one sample, sequenced in a study of blood T cell repertoires in COVID-19. TCRdb's copy holds only in-frame clones and misses some; the assay was immunoSEQ multiplex PCR. The sample carries about 64,000 clones, more than 60% recorded once. The sequenced sample was peripheral blood. The source is a human donor in a cohort sampled during active COVID-19.

The chain links TRBV9 to TRBJ2-3; 7 nucleotides match TRBD1. Germline loops: CDR1 SGDLS, CDR2 YYNGEE. J was trimmed by 2 bases and V by 1 base; bases with no gene match: 4. The CDR3 covers 15 residues. CDR3 in amino acids: CASSVTGDLTDTQYF. The CDR3 bases are TGTGCCAGCAGCGTAACAGGGGACCTCACAGATACGCAGTATTTT.

This chain joins TRBV6-2 or TRBV6-3 and TRBJ1-5; D not certain. The CDR3 contains 13 residues. Trimming removed 6 bases at V and 6 bases at J, with 12 bases between. From germline, CDR1 is MNHEY and CDR2 SVGEGT. CDR3 region: CASSQTVGQPQHF. The CDR3 bases are TGTGCCAGCAGCCAAACAGTCGGTCAGCCCCAGCATTTT.

This clone was picked up a small number of times. This chain uses TRBV4-3 with TRBJ2-7; 7 positions match TRBD2. Germline V gene data show CDR1 as LGHNA and CDR2 as YSLEER. The CDR3 sequence is 15 residues long. The V segment lost 5 bases and the J segment 4 bases; nucleotides outside the gene matches: 11. The CDR3 nucleotides read TGCGCCAGCAGCACCCGTTGGGGAGGGAGTTACGAGCAGTACTTC. Translating gives CASSTRWGGSYEQYF.

This sequence joins TRBV3-1 (or the pseudogene TRBV3-2) and TRBJ1-2; D unresolved. CDR1 is LGHDT and CDR2 is YNNKEL in the germline V gene (reference sequence). The CDR3 runs 13 residues. The V gene lost 4 bases and the J gene lost 4 bases, with 10 bases spanning the gap. CDR3 bases: TGTGCCAGCAGCCCCGGGGAACTCTATGGCTACACCTTC. It codes for CASSPGELYGYTF.

This rearrangement joins TRBV6-5 to TRBJ2-1, with TRBD1 matching 10 bases. V was clipped by 2 bases and J by 8 bases; unmatched bases: 9. The CDR3 loop spans 16 amino acids. The germline gives CDR1 MNHEY, CDR2 SVGAGI. CDR3 DNA: TGTGCCAGCAGTTACCGCAAGACAGGGGGCAATCATGAGCAGTTCTTC. Amino acids: CASSYRKTGGNHEQFF.

This clone was seen a handful of times. This chain links TRBV6-4 with TRBJ1-1; the D is unclear. The CDR3 is made up of 14 amino acids. The V end lost 8 bases, the J end lost 3 bases, and 16 bases lay between the germline ends. The germline V gene has CDR1 MRHNA and CDR2 SNTAGT. CDR3 DNA sequence: TGTGCCAGCCCGGGGAGGACGGTTCACACTGAAGCTTTCTTT. Its protein product is CASPGRTVHTEAFF.

This rearrangement joins TRBV6-5 to TRBJ1-1; the D is unclear. CDR3 size: 14 residues. Germline V gene data show CDR1 as MNHEY and CDR2 as SVGAGI. The V end was cut by 6 bases, the J end by 2 bases, with 13 bases between. As DNA, the CDR3 is TGTGCCAGCAGACCCCACCAGGTAAACACTGAAGCTTTCTTT. Residues: CASRPHQVNTEAFF.

The chain joins TRBV30 to TRBJ1-2; TRBD1 aligns across 8 bases. V was pared by 6 bases and J by 6 bases, with 6 bases of the junction left unmatched. This CDR3 has 12 residues. Per the germline V gene, CDR1 is GTSNPN and CDR2 is SVGIG (reference sequence). CDR3 sequence: CACRTGWNGYTF. DNA of the CDR3: TGTGCCTGCCGGACAGGGTGGAATGGCTACACCTTC.

V and J are TRBV29-1 and TRBJ1-4, with 10 bases that match TRBD1. Germline lookup yields CDR1 SQVTM and CDR2 ANQGSEA. CDR3 length equals 15 residues. Losses at the gene ends were 5 bases for V and 8 bases for J; bases not matched to a gene: 11. CDR3 protein: CSVKGTTGGGEKLFF. The CDR3 region has the DNA TGCAGCGTTAAAGGGACGACAGGGGGCGGCGAAAAACTGTTTTTT.

The V and J genes are TRBV2 and TRBJ1-1; 8 bases agree with TRBD1. The CDR3 has 14 amino acids. Per germline, CDR1 SNHLY and CDR2 FYNNEI. V gave up 7 bases and J gave up 0 bases; unmatched junction bases: 4. The CDR3 protein is CASKGQGLNTEAFF. CDR3 sequence (DNA): TGTGCCAGCAAAGGACAGGGATTGAACACTGAAGCTTTCTTT.

The rearrangement uses TRBV27 and TRBJ1-3, with 7 nucleotides matching TRBD1. This CDR3 is 15 amino acids long. Germline V gene lookup returns CDR1 MNHEY and CDR2 SMNVEV (reference sequence). The V and J ends lost 6 bases and 3 bases, in that order; junction bases with no gene match: 8. As DNA, the CDR3 is TGTGCCAGCAGCGCGGAAGGGGGCGTTGGAAACACCATATATTTT. Amino acid sequence: CASSAEGGVGNTIYF.

This rearrangement joins TRBV2 to TRBJ2-4; tentative D call: TRBD1 (6 bases). V was pared by 4 bases and J by 9 bases, with 19 bases between. The CDR3 runs 15 residues. CDR1 is SNHLY and CDR2 is FYNNEI in the germline V gene. The CDR3 DNA reads TGTGCCAGCAGTGGTGGAGACAGGTCGGTTGCCATTCAGTACTTC. Translated, it gives CASSGGDRSVAIQYF.

V gene TRBV15 combines with J gene TRBJ2-5; 8 nucleotides line up with TRBD2. The ends lost 3 bases at V and 0 bases at J; junction bases unmatched: 3. The CDR3 length is 15 residues. From germline, CDR1 is LNHNV and CDR2 YYDKDF (reference sequence). The CDR3 here is CATSSRRGDQETQYF. The DNA for the CDR3 is TGTGCCACCAGCAGTCGGCGGGGGGACCAAGAGACCCAGTACTTC.

The chain combines TRBV19 with TRBJ1-5, with D perhaps TRBD1 (6 bases). The CDR3 covers 16 residues. Germline V gene lookup returns CDR1 LNHDA and CDR2 SQIVND (reference sequence). V was trimmed by 4 bases and J by 3 bases, leaving 16 bases between them. In DNA, the CDR3 is TGTGCCAGTAGTAACCCGGGACAATTGGCCAATCAGCCCCAGCATTTT. Amino acid sequence: CASSNPGQLANQPQHF. Filled out from reference TRBV19 and TRBJ1-5, the complete variable domain reads DGGITQSPKYLFRKEGQNVTLSCEQNLNHDAMYWYRQDPGQGLRLIYYSQIVNDFQKGDIAEGYSVSREKKESFPLTVTSAQKNPTAFYLCASSNPGQLANQPQHFGDGTRLSIL.

This clone was found a few times. The chain joins TRBV3-1 (or the pseudogene TRBV3-2) to TRBJ2-3; TRBD2 matches at 13 bases. From germline, CDR1 is LGHDT and CDR2 YNNKEL (reference sequence). With 6 bases clipped from V and 0 bases from J, the junction kept 9 bases outside the gene matches. The CDR3 spans 18 residues. The CDR3 DNA follows: TGTGCCAGCAGTCACCGGACTAGCGGGGGCCTGAGCACAGATACGCAGTATTTT. Encoded protein: CASSHRTSGGLSTDTQYF.

The V gene is TRBV3-1 (or the pseudogene TRBV3-2), the J gene TRBJ2-5; 13 bases align to TRBD2. This CDR3 comprises 19 residues. Trimming removed 3 bases from V and 7 bases from J; junction bases left unmatched: 17. Germline V gene lookup returns CDR1 LGHDT and CDR2 YNNKEL (reference sequence). CDR3 in amino acids: CASSQHRTSGGRAGGTQYF. In nucleotides, the CDR3 is TGTGCCAGCAGCCAGCATCGGACTAGCGGGGGCCGGGCTGGGGGGACCCAGTACTTC.

The V gene is TRBV30, the J gene TRBJ1-6; the D is unclear. The CDR3 is made up of 13 amino acids. Germline V gene lookup returns CDR1 GTSNPN and CDR2 SVGIG (reference sequence). Trimming took 2 bases from V and 8 from J, leaving 10 bases between them. The CDR3 bases are TGTGCCTGGAGTTCGGCGGGCGATTCACCCCTCCACTTT. Its protein product is CAWSSAGDSPLHF.

The chain combines TRBV29-1 with TRBJ2-7; 12 bases align to TRBD2. Germline CDR1 and CDR2: SQVTM and ANQGSEA. There are 15 residues in the CDR3. J lost 5 bases, V lost 2 bases, and 7 bases had no gene match. CDR3: CSVEILAGGANEQYF. Here the CDR3 DNA reads TGCAGCGTTGAAATCCTAGCGGGGGGGGCAAACGAGCAGTACTTC.

This rearrangement joins TRBV24-1 to TRBJ2-1; TRBD1 agrees at 9 bases. Germline CDR1 and CDR2: KGHDR and SFDVKD. This CDR3 has 15 amino acids. The ends lost 3 bases at V and 4 bases at J; junction bases unmatched: 3. CDR3 region: CATSDGDRVYNEQFF. In nucleotides, the CDR3 is TGTGCCACCAGTGATGGGGACAGGGTATACAATGAGCAGTTCTTC.

The chain carries TRBV28 and TRBJ1-1, with D perhaps matching TRBD1 (5 bases). CDR3 length: 14 amino acids. The V gene lost 3 bases and the J gene lost 6 bases, with 14 bases spanning the gap. Germline CDR1 is MDHEN and CDR2 is SYDVKM. The CDR3 here is CASSLTVLEAEAFF. DNA of the CDR3: TGTGCCAGCAGTTTGACAGTGTTAGAGGCTGAAGCTTTCTTT.

This sequence joins TRBV25-1 and TRBJ2-2; no clear D. Germline assignment: CDR1 MGHDK and CDR2 SYGVNS. This CDR3 has 13 amino acids. The V end lost 0 bases, the J end lost 5 bases, and 4 bases lay between the germline ends. The CDR3 coding sequence is TGTGCCAGCAGTGAATATATGACCGGGGAGCTGTTTTTT. It codes for CASSEYMTGELFF.

This clone showed up just a few times. V is TRBV3-1 (or the pseudogene TRBV3-2) and J is TRBJ1-1; D remains ambiguous. This CDR3 is 13 amino acids long. Trimming shortened V by 4 bases and J by 5 bases, and 11 bases separated the two germline ends. The germline gives CDR1 LGHDT, CDR2 YNNKEL (reference sequence). CDR3: CASSPSAGTEAFF. The DNA for the CDR3 is TGTGCCAGCAGCCCGTCAGCCGGGACTGAAGCTTTCTTT.

The rearrangement links TRBV19 to TRBJ1-1, with D perhaps matching TRBD1 (5 bases). With 6 bases removed from V and 4 bases from J, the gap between germline ends came to 18 bases. There are 15 residues in the CDR3. CDR1 and CDR2 (germline): LNHDA, SQIVND (reference sequence). The CDR3 reads CASSLRAGPFTEAFF. In DNA, the CDR3 is TGTGCCAGTAGCCTCAGGGCAGGGCCTTTCACTGAAGCTTTCTTT. The whole variable domain, filled in from reference TRBV19 and TRBJ1-1, reads DGGITQSPKYLFRKEGQNVTLSCEQNLNHDAMYWYRQDPGQGLRLIYYSQIVNDFQKGDIAEGYSVSREKKESFPLTVTSAQKNPTAFYLCASSLRAGPFTEAFFGQGTRLTVV.

CDR3 protein: CASSSERSISHSTDTQYF. The CDR3 nucleotides read TGTGCCAGCAGTTCTGAGCGGTCGATCTCCCATAGCACAGATACGCAGTATTTT. The rearrangement links TRBV27 to TRBJ2-3; D perhaps matches TRBD2 (5 bases). The V and J ends lost 4 bases and 0 bases respectively, with 20 bases between them. The germline V gene has CDR1 MNHEY and CDR2 SMNVEV (reference sequence). This CDR3 region has 18 residues.

The genes are TRBV7-9 and TRBJ1-1, with D possibly matching TRBD1 (5 bases). There are 13 residues in the CDR3. V was cut by 6 bases and J by 4 bases, with 12 bases left in between. From germline, CDR1 is SEHNR and CDR2 FQNEAQ (reference sequence). The CDR3 DNA is TGTGCCAGCAGGAGTGGGGCAGGCACTGAAGCTTTCTTT. As protein: CASRSGAGTEAFF. The variable domain in full, with the rest retrieved from reference TRBV7-9 and TRBJ1-1, is DTGVSQNPRHKITKRGQNVTFRCDPISEHNRLYWYRQTLGQGPEFLTYFQNEAQLEKSRLLSDRFSAERPKGSFSTLEIQRTEQGDSAMYLCASRSGAGTEAFFGQGTRLTVV.

This chain links TRBV11-3 with TRBJ2-3; D gene ambiguous. Between the trimmed V and J ends, which lost 4 bases and 1 base, there was a span of 6 bases. This CDR3 region has 13 residues. Germline V gene lookup returns CDR1 SGHNT and CDR2 YENEEA. In nucleotides, the CDR3 is TGTGCCAGCAGCTCCACAGGCACAGATACGCAGTATTTT. Translated: CASSSTGTDTQYF. Using reference TRBV11-3 and TRBJ2-3 for the parts outside the CDR3, the full variable domain is EAGVVQSPRYKIIEKKQPVAFWCNPISGHNTLYWYLQNLGQGPELLIRYENEEAVDDSQLPKDRFSAERLKGVDSTLKIQPAELGDSAVYLCASSSTGTDTQYFGPGTRLTVL.

The chain has TRBV10-2 and TRBJ2-7; 9 bases align to TRBD1. The CDR3 covers 17 residues. Germline V lookup: CDR1 WSHSY, CDR2 SAAADI. The ends lost 3 bases at V and 4 bases at J; junction bases unmatched: 13. The CDR3 DNA is TGCGCCAGCAGTGATCGGGTCGGACAGGGGAACATGTACGAGCAGTACTTC. Translation: CASSDRVGQGNMYEQYF.

The chain is built from TRBV2 and TRBJ2-1; tentatively, D is TRBD2 (6 bases). The CDR3 totals 14 residues. Germline CDR1 SNHLY, CDR2 FYNNEI. Trimming shortened V by 8 bases and J by 10 bases, and 21 bases separated the two germline ends. The CDR3 nucleotides read TGTGCCAGCCGAGTCGGAGGGGCCGCCGGGGAGCAGTTCTTC. Protein product: CASRVGGAAGEQFF.

This clone has a single count. V usage is TRBV19 and J usage is TRBJ2-7; 9 nucleotides align to TRBD1. This CDR3 spans 13 amino acids. Per the germline V gene, CDR1 is LNHDA and CDR2 is SQIVND (reference sequence). Trimming removed 9 bases from V and 2 bases from J; junction bases left unmatched: 5. Written as DNA, the CDR3 is TGTGCCAGCAAAGACAGGGGGGCCTACGAGCAGTACTTC. It encodes CASKDRGAYEQYF. Full variable domain (outside the CDR3, taken from reference TRBV19 and TRBJ2-7): DGGITQSPKYLFRKEGQNVTLSCEQNLNHDAMYWYRQDPGQGLRLIYYSQIVNDFQKGDIAEGYSVSREKKESFPLTVTSAQKNPTAFYLCASKDRGAYEQYFGPGTRLTVT.

The chain recombines TRBV11-1 with TRBJ2-2; D gene ambiguous. Trimming took 1 base from V and 5 from J, leaving 14 bases between them. Germline CDR1 and CDR2: SGHAT and FQDESV (reference sequence). This CDR3 has 16 residues. The DNA for the CDR3 is TGTGCCAGCAGCTTAGATCGCGGTGCGAGGACCGGGGAGCTGTTTTTT. Encoded protein: CASSLDRGARTGELFF.